The entry below gives a single T cell receptor (beta chain) sequence along with its context. The assay was immunoSEQ multiplex PCR, and TCRdb's table has in-frame clones only and misses some. Of roughly 70,000 clones detected, more than 75% appear once; the ten largest clones hold around 5.1%. Germline assignment: CDR1 SGHTA and CDR2 FQGNSA. The length of the CDR3 is 15 residues. The V gene end was trimmed by 5 bases and the J gene end by 5 bases; junction bases not matched to a gene: 8. These data originate in a study of OX40 agonist ivuxolimab in advanced cancers. The receptor was derived from an adult with an advanced solid tumor such as melanoma, head and neck, liver or kidney cancer. J is TRBJ2-1 and V is TRBV7-2; TRBD1 aligns across 8 bases. Material: CD4+ or CD8+ T cells sorted from blood, obtained in a trial of the OX40 agonist ivuxolimab. The CDR3 spells CASSIGGTGNNEQFF. In DNA form, the CDR3 reads TGTGCCAGCAGCATTGGGGGGACAGGAAACAATGAGCAGTTCTTC. The full variable domain, in which reference TRBV7-2 and TRBJ2-1 provide the parts outside the CDR3, is GAGVSQSPSNKVTEKGKDVELRCDPISGHTALYWYRQSLGQGLEFLIYFQGNSAPDKSGLPSDRFSAERTGGSVSTLTIQRTQQEDSAVYLCASSIGGTGNNEQFFGPGTRLTVL.